Presented here are 10 T cell receptor beta chains from one specimen sequenced in a study of blood T cell repertoires in COVID-19. Profiled with immunoSEQ multiplex PCR; TCRdb holds only in-frame clones, not every one. The table lists about 200,000 clones, 86% of them singletons. Specimen: PBMCs or T cells enriched from blood (not recorded which). These receptors were taken from a woman aged 40 to 50 with acute COVID-19.

The J gene is TRBJ2-1, the V gene TRBV5-4; D is perhaps TRBD2 (5 bases). This CDR3 is built from 12 residues. V lost 3 bases to trimming and J lost 7 bases, with 8 bases between them. Germline V lookup: CDR1 SGHNT, CDR2 YYREEE (reference sequence). The CDR3 spells CASSWGENEQFF. The CDR3 DNA follows: TGTGCCAGCAGCTGGGGAGAGAATGAGCAGTTCTTC.

The rearrangement joins TRBV6-5 to TRBJ2-3; no reliable D call. Germline assignment: CDR1 MNHEY and CDR2 SVGAGI. V was shortened by 0 bases and J by 0 bases, with 4 bases between the two germline ends. CDR3 size: 14 residues. The CDR3 loop is CASSYSTSTDTQYF. As DNA, the CDR3 is TGTGCCAGCAGTTACTCAACAAGCACAGATACGCAGTATTTT.

This clone occurred once. The rearrangement uses TRBV6-5 and TRBJ1-2; 8 bases are shared with TRBD1. This CDR3 has 15 residues. Losses at the gene ends were 7 bases for V and 4 bases for J; bases not matched to a gene: 11. CDR1 is MNHEY, CDR2 SVGAGI, per germline. CDR3 sequence reads: CASTGQGSFVYGYTF. The CDR3 DNA is TGTGCCAGCACTGGACAGGGTTCCTTCGTCTATGGCTACACCTTC.

The V call is TRBV6-6, the J call TRBJ1-1; D may be TRBD1 (6 bases). The germline CDR1 and CDR2 sequences are MNHNY and SVGAGI (reference sequence). V was shortened by 5 bases and J by 4 bases, with 11 bases between the two germline ends. The CDR3 extends over 13 amino acids. CDR3 in DNA: TGTGCCAGCAGTACACAAGGGGGCACTGAAGCTTTCTTT. It encodes CASSTQGGTEAFF.

The rearrangement joins TRBV15 to TRBJ2-1, with 15 bases aligning to TRBD2. Germline V gene data show CDR1 as LNHNV and CDR2 as YYDKDF (reference sequence). Germline trimming cut 1 base from V and 12 bases from J; bases unmatched to any gene: 4. The CDR3 length is 15 residues. CDR3: CATSRGTSGREGQFF. DNA of the CDR3: TGTGCCACCAGCAGAGGGACTAGCGGGAGGGAAGGGCAGTTCTTC.

The chain couples TRBV24-1 to TRBJ2-1, with 13 bases fitting TRBD2. Germline loops: CDR1 KGHDR, CDR2 SFDVKD. This CDR3 contains 17 residues. Trimming at V came to 3 bases and at J to 6 bases, leaving 7 bases not matched to a gene. The CDR3 bases are TGTGCCACCAGTGATCGGACTAGCGGGAGCCGCGGCAATGAGCAGTTCTTC. As protein: CATSDRTSGSRGNEQFF.

This clone was counted a single time. V is TRBV28 and J is TRBJ2-3; 11 bases match TRBD2. The CDR3 runs to 17 residues. Germline lookup yields CDR1 MDHEN and CDR2 SYDVKM. V trimming: 5 bases; J trimming: 1 base; junction bases outside the gene matches: 8. The CDR3 DNA sequence: TGTGCCAGCAGTCAGAGGACTAGCGGGTCTGGCACAGATACGCAGTATTTT. Translated: CASSQRTSGSGTDTQYF.

This clone was observed a handful of times. The chain recombines TRBV7-9 with TRBJ2-7, with 7 bases lining up with TRBD2. With V trimmed by 5 bases and J by 3 bases, 10 bases remained unmatched. The CDR3 contains 15 residues. In germline, CDR1 is SEHNR, CDR2 FQNEAQ (reference sequence). CDR3 bases: TGTGCCAGCAGCATAACTGGCGGGAGAGACTACGAGCAGTACTTC. It encodes CASSITGGRDYEQYF.

V and J are TRBV28 and TRBJ2-1, with TRBD1 identical over 8 bases. V was clipped by 6 bases and J by 4 bases; unmatched bases: 14. The CDR3 sequence is 17 residues long. Germline-derived CDR1 and CDR2 are MDHEN and SYDVKM. CDR3 sequence reads: CASSSPISDREYNEQFF. The CDR3 coding sequence is TGTGCCAGCAGCTCCCCAATCTCGGACAGGGAGTACAATGAGCAGTTCTTC.

This clone was detected once. The chain couples TRBV3-1 (or the pseudogene TRBV3-2) to TRBJ2-1; 7 nucleotides line up with TRBD2. Trimming removed 3 bases from V and 0 bases from J; junction bases left unmatched: 8. This CDR3 is 17 amino acids long. CDR1 is LGHDT, CDR2 YNNKEL, per germline (reference sequence). CDR3 residues: CASSQGTSVSSYNEQFF. The CDR3 coding sequence is TGTGCCAGCAGCCAGGGCACTAGCGTCAGCTCCTACAATGAGCAGTTCTTC.